This T cell receptor beta chain is drawn from a study of blood T cell repertoires in COVID-19. Study-wide background: Both acute and convalescent COVID-19 samples were obtained from the United States, Italy and Spain. The cDNA or gDNA used as material had been derived from T cells, B-cell-depleted T cells, or PBMCs.

The CDR3 is made up of 14 amino acids. Germline assignment: CDR1 SQVTM and CDR2 ANQGSEA. Living in 24 US areas, the participants were between roughly 18 and 90 years of age. As processed by the authors: From reference gene primer amplification, estimates of nucleated cell counts were derived. The method was immunoSEQ multiplex PCR; TCRdb's version includes in-frame clones alone and lacks a portion of them. V and J calls and clone size are as listed in that table; D and trimming were resolved from the DNA. This table has 200,000 to 300,000 clones, roughly 90% appearing once. Concerning this clone: The germline gene is not matched at one end of the junction; a read error may be the cause.

This TCR was sampled from a woman younger than 45 with acute COVID-19. The source material was PBMCs or T cells enriched from blood (not recorded which). The rearrangement joins TRBV29-1 to TRBJ1-3, with a possible D match to TRBD1 (5 bases). CDR3 coding DNA: TGCAGCGTGGAAGGGGTGTCAGGGGGAAACACCATATATTTT. Its protein product is CSVEGVSGGNTIYF. Supplemented by reference TRBV29-1 and TRBJ1-3, the full variable domain reads SAVISQKPSRDICQRGTSLTIQCQVDSQVTMMFWYRQQPGQSLTLIATANQGSEATYESGFVIDKFPISRPNLTFSTLTVSNMSPEDSSIYLCSVEGVSGGNTIYFGEGSWLTVV.